This T cell receptor (beta chain) was found in a study of blood T cell repertoires in COVID-19. The germline CDR1 and CDR2 sequences are SGHAT and FQNNGV. V gave up 4 bases and J gave up 4 bases, with 11 bases separating them. This CDR3 is 14 amino acids long. The table came from immunoSEQ multiplex PCR; TCRdb's copy has only in-frame clones and leaves some out. The profile shows about 150,000 clones, approximately 79% of them singletons. Participant ages covered roughly 18 to 89 years across about 22 US areas. Membership in each cohort depended on participant-reported clinical history. Resolution of symptoms, clearance, or two negative PCRs was present in recovered Cohort 3 donors.

The TCR sequence derives from a man over 45 who had recovered from COVID-19. The sample comprised PBMCs or T cells enriched from blood (not recorded which). The chain recombines TRBV11-2 with TRBJ2-1; D is ambiguous. The CDR3 sequence: CASSSPVPYNEQFF. CDR3 bases: TGTGCCAGCAGCTCCCCGGTCCCTTACAATGAGCAGTTCTTC.